The 28 T cell receptor beta chains presented below share a single source sample, sequenced in a study of blood T cells in healthy people across ages. A second PCR, run for about 7 to 12 cycles, used a sample-barcoded 5' primer plus a J-beta primer mix. One entry per CDR3 protein results from TCRdb running MiXCR on the 5' RACE reads. The sample has some 670,000 distinct CDR3 sequences, under 65% seen once. Sequenced material: blood. These receptors were taken from an elderly woman in good health.

Ten or more counts support this clonotype. In DNA form, the CDR3 reads TGCAGTGCTAGACCCCCGGGACTAGCGGGACTTACTGCTTACAATGAGCAGTTCTTC. As protein: CSARPPGLAGLTAYNEQFF. V gene TRBV20-1 combines with J gene TRBJ2-1; 13 bases are a match to TRBD2. The CDR3 loop spans 19 amino acids. J gave up 4 bases and V 2 bases, and 14 bases lay outside the gene matches. Looked up from germline, CDR1 is DFQATT and CDR2 is SNEGSKA (reference sequence).

As concerns this clonotype: This could be a read error, since a much larger clone is one nucleotide away. This sequence joins TRBV25-1 and TRBJ1-6, with 10 bases lining up with TRBD1. CDR1 and CDR2 (germline): MGHDK, SYGVNS. The CDR3 sequence is 15 residues long. J was trimmed by 10 bases and V by 4 bases; bases with no gene match: 7. The CDR3 is CASSGSDRGLSPLHF. The CDR3 DNA sequence: TGTGCCAGCAGTGGATCCGACAGGGGGCTATCACCCCTCCACTTT.

This clonotype came up a few times. The V and J genes are TRBV3-1 and TRBJ2-1; no firm D call. The CDR3 covers 11 residues. V was cut by 5 bases and J by 9 bases, with 8 bases left in between. Germline V gives CDR1 LGHDT, CDR2 YNNKEL (reference sequence). Here the CDR3 DNA reads TGTGCCAGCAGCGGAGTGGTTGAGCAGTTCTTC. Its protein product is CASSGVVEQFF.

The chain uses TRBV21-1 and TRBJ1-2. TRBV21-1 is a recognized pseudogene. The CDR3 is 15 residues long. CDR3 DNA: TGTGCCAGCAGCAAGGACCTGGCAGGTCCCTATGGCTACACCTTC. Translation gives CASSKDLAGPYGYTF.

This clonotype has only one observation. V gene TRBV5-6 combines with J gene TRBJ1-5; tentatively, D is TRBD1 (6 bases). Trimming left V 3 bases short and J 0 bases short, with 13 bases between. CDR1 is SGHDT and CDR2 is YYEEEE in the germline V gene. This CDR3 contains 16 residues. As DNA, the CDR3 is TGTGCCAGCAGCTCTGGCCAGGGGCATAGCAATCAGCCCCAGCATTTT. Protein: CASSSGQGHSNQPQHF.

Regarding this clonotype: Just one base apart from a much larger clone, this may be a read error. The rearrangement uses TRBV14 and TRBJ1-2, with 10 nucleotides matching TRBD1. V dropped 0 bases and J dropped 8; count of bases not matched to a gene: 9. The germline gives CDR1 SGHDN, CDR2 FVKESK. This CDR3 region has 16 residues. The CDR3 region is CASSQDSRDRGKGYTF. The CDR3 DNA sequence: TGTGCCAGCAGCCAAGATTCCCGGGACAGGGGTAAGGGCTACACCTTC.

This clonotype was counted at least ten times. This chain connects TRBV20-1 to TRBJ2-5, with D perhaps TRBD2 (5 bases). Trimming removed 1 base from V and 5 bases from J, with 11 bases in between. Germline V gene lookup returns CDR1 DFQATT and CDR2 SNEGSKA (reference sequence). CDR3 length equals 13 residues. In DNA, the CDR3 is TGCAGTGCTAGAGGGACTCCCCAGGAGACCCAGTACTTC. Translated, it gives CSARGTPQETQYF.

This clonotype appeared many times. The chain employs TRBV29-1 and TRBJ1-5; unclear D gene. Looked up from germline, CDR1 is SQVTM and CDR2 is ANQGSEA. Trimming removed 4 bases at V and 6 bases at J, with 10 bases between. The CDR3 loop spans 12 amino acids. CDR3 sequence: CSVGALGQPQHF. The CDR3 region has the DNA TGCAGCGTTGGCGCGTTAGGTCAGCCCCAGCATTTT.

This clonotype was observed a few times. This rearrangement joins TRBV29-1 to TRBJ2-5, with D unclear. The end of the DNA aligns better with TRBJ2-7, so the J call may be wrong. This CDR3 has 12 amino acids. CDR1 and CDR2 (germline): SQVTM, ANQGSEA. CDR3 DNA sequence: TGCAGCGTTGAAGAGGCAGGCTACGAGCAGTACTTC. Translation gives CSVEEAGYEQYF.

This clonotype occurred a few times. This chain connects TRBV28 to TRBJ1-1, with D possibly TRBD1 on 5 matching bases. The CDR3 has 16 amino acids. Germline CDR1 is MDHEN and CDR2 is SYDVKM. V shed 7 bases and J shed 3 bases, with 21 bases lying between them. CDR3 sequence (DNA): TGTGCCAGCAACCCTATGTGGGGGTCCTCTGACACTGAAGCTTTCTTT. Translation: CASNPMWGSSDTEAFF.

This clonotype occurred once. The chain links TRBV6-5 to TRBJ1-2; 9 nucleotides agree with TRBD1. The J segment lost 8 bases and the V segment lost 7 bases, leaving 8 bases of the junction unmatched. Germline V gives CDR1 MNHEY, CDR2 SVGAGI. The CDR3 covers 13 residues. The CDR3 loop is CASKMGQGGGYTF. For the CDR3, the DNA is TGTGCCAGCAAAATGGGACAGGGCGGCGGCTACACCTTC.

Regarding this clonotype: At one end, the junction sequence differs from germline, possibly due to a read error. The V gene is TRBV20-1, the J gene TRBJ2-5; perhaps D is TRBD1 or TRBD2 (6 bases each). The V gene's germline CDR1 is DFQATT and CDR2 SNEGSKA (reference sequence). The CDR3 is made up of 16 amino acids. CDR3 amino acids: CNARSLAGVDVGTQYF. The CDR3 DNA reads as TGCAATGCTAGGTCACTAGCAGGGGTTGACGTTGGGACCCAGTACTTC.

About this clonotype: A clone one base away is much larger, so this may be a read error. The conserved final phenylalanine or tryptophan is absent from the CDR3, which likely points to a read error. The V and J genes are TRBV5-1 and TRBJ2-1; weak D call: TRBD2 (5 bases). V lost 0 bases, J lost 2 bases, and 12 bases lay in between. The CDR3 consists of 16 residues. Germline V CDR1 and CDR2: SGHRS, YFSETQ. This chain's CDR3 is CASSLGSGITYNEQFS. Here the CDR3 DNA reads TGCGCCAGCAGCTTGGGATCCGGGATCACCTACAATGAGCAGTTCTCC.

This clonotype has ten or more counts. The chain links TRBV20-1 to TRBJ2-1; a weak D match, TRBD2 (6 bases). This CDR3 contains 17 residues. Trimming stripped 2 bases from V and 0 bases from J, with 17 bases between. Germline V CDR1 and CDR2: DFQATT, SNEGSKA (reference sequence). Here the CDR3 DNA reads TGCAGTGCTAGACCCCTTAACCGGGGGAGCTCCTACAATGAGCAGTTCTTC. It codes for CSARPLNRGSSYNEQFF.

About this clonotype itself: Since a much larger clone is just one base distant, this may be a read error. The chain is built from TRBV12-3 or TRBV12-4 and TRBJ2-1; D is unclear. Trimming left V 7 bases short and J 13 bases short, with 20 bases between. There are 13 residues in the CDR3. DNA of the CDR3: TGTGCCAGCACTTTGCGGCGAGGAGAGACCCAGTTCTTC. Amino acid sequence: CASTLRRGETQFF.

Comments on this clonotype: A much larger clone is a single base away; this may be a read error. This sequence joins TRBV5-1 and TRBJ2-7; D gene unclear. This CDR3 region has 15 residues. In germline, CDR1 is SGHRS, CDR2 YFSETQ. Here the CDR3 DNA reads TGCGCCAGCAGCTTGGCCGGCGGTAGTACCTACGAGCGGTACTTC. The encoded protein is CASSLAGGSTYERYF.

This clonotype was detected only a few times. The chain uses TRBV7-9 and TRBJ2-2, with TRBD2 identical over 11 bases. J gave up 0 bases and V 9 bases, and 12 bases lay outside the gene matches. Germline V gene sequence: CDR1 SEHNR, CDR2 FQNEAQ (reference sequence). This CDR3 region has 18 residues. CDR3 residues: CASSLNRLAGPNTGELFF. For the CDR3, the DNA is TGTGCCAGTTCACTCAACCGACTAGCGGGACCGAACACCGGGGAGCTGTTTTTT.

This CDR3 is CASSPDRVSADTQYF. The CDR3 DNA reads TGTGCCAGCAGCCCTGACAGAGTTAGCGCAGATACGCAGTATTTT. V gene TRBV12-3 or TRBV12-4 combines with J gene TRBJ2-3; perhaps D is TRBD1 or TRBD2 (5 bases each). Trimming took 6 bases from V and 4 from J, leaving 17 bases between them. CDR3 size: 15 residues.

The CDR3 nucleotides read TGTGCCAGCAGCTTCCAGACAGGGTTCGACTACACCTTC. Its translation: CASSFQTGFDYTF. The chain has TRBV7-3 and TRBJ1-2; TRBD1 matches 7 bases. Germline V gene sequence: CDR1 SGHTA, CDR2 FQGTGA. CDR3 length: 13 residues. V lost 3 bases, J lost 10 bases, and 8 bases stayed unmatched.

Written as DNA, the CDR3 is TGTGCCAGCAGTCCCGCGTACACTGAAGCTTTCTTT. This sequence encodes CASSPAYTEAFF. The V gene is TRBV6-2 or TRBV6-3, the J gene TRBJ1-1; D ambiguous. CDR3 length equals 12 residues. Germline V lookup: CDR1 MNHEY, CDR2 SVGEGT. V lost 5 bases and J 3 bases, leaving 7 bases between the germline ends.

At least ten counts were recorded for this clonotype. The chain links TRBV12-3 or TRBV12-4 to TRBJ2-5, with 10 nucleotides matching TRBD2. V trimming: 6 bases; J trimming: 11 bases; junction bases outside the gene matches: 18. The CDR3 spans 16 residues. The CDR3 DNA reads TGTGCCAGCAGCCCCCCGGCTAGCGGGAGTGCGGTTGAGCAGTACTTC. It specifies CASSPPASGSAVEQYF.

In the case of this clonotype: One end of the junction fails to match germline, which may point to a read error. J is TRBJ2-1 and V is TRBV11-2; possibly TRBD1 or TRBD2 for D (5 bases each). The germline gives CDR1 SGHAT, CDR2 FQNNGV. This CDR3 region has 14 residues. The chain's CDR3 is CAGSLDTGRNEQFF. The CDR3 region has the DNA TGTGCCGGCAGCTTGGACACGGGGCGAAATGAGCAGTTCTTC.

This chain links TRBV10-3 with TRBJ2-7, with 9 nucleotides matching TRBD1. Judging by the DNA end, TRBJ2-5 fits better; the J call may be wrong. The V gene's germline CDR1 is ENHRY and CDR2 SYGVKD. The CDR3 totals 14 residues. The CDR3 sequence: CAIRKDRGRETQYF. The DNA for the CDR3 is TGTGCCATCAGGAAGGACAGGGGAAGAGAGACCCAGTACTTC.

V and J are TRBV5-1 and TRBJ2-5; a weak D match, TRBD2 (5 bases). Germline V lookup: CDR1 SGHRS, CDR2 YFSETQ. There are 13 residues in the CDR3. V was cut by 7 bases and J by 2 bases, with 12 bases left in between. The CDR3 loop reads CASGRTSQETQYF. CDR3 bases: TGCGCCAGCGGAAGGACTTCACAAGAGACCCAGTACTTC.

This clonotype has ten or more counts. The chain recombines TRBV29-1 with TRBJ2-1; 8 bases match TRBD2. The CDR3 is 14 residues long. CDR1 and CDR2 from the germline V gene are SQVTM and ANQGSEA. Trimming cost V 4 bases and J 7 bases; bases outside gene matches: 9. The CDR3 region has the DNA TGCAGCGTTGGAGGACTAGCCAAGGTTAATGAGCAGTTCTTC. As protein: CSVGGLAKVNEQFF.

This clonotype was detected a few times. The chain combines TRBV7-8 with TRBJ1-1, with D hard to call. CDR3 length: 16 amino acids. V gave up 0 bases and J gave up 4 bases, with 15 bases separating them. Germline lookup yields CDR1 SGHVS and CDR2 FQNEAQ. The CDR3 spells CASSLARLGRFTEAFF. CDR3 nucleotide sequence: TGTGCCAGCAGCTTAGCGAGGCTCGGACGGTTCACTGAAGCTTTCTTT.

Details on this clonotype: A single base separates this from a much larger clone, so it may be a read error. The chain links TRBV12-3 or TRBV12-4 to TRBJ2-5; D unresolved. The DNA matches TRBJ2-7 better at its end, which makes the J call doubtful. The CDR3 sequence is 14 residues long. The DNA for the CDR3 is TGTGCCAGCAGTTTGGGCCACTCGCGGTACGAGCAGTACTTC. Amino acid sequence: CASSLGHSRYEQYF.

The V call is TRBV12-3 or TRBV12-4, the J call TRBJ2-5, with TRBD1 matching over 7 bases. J was trimmed by 2 bases and V by 6 bases; bases with no gene match: 3. The CDR3 consists of 13 residues. The CDR3 loop is CASRLQGQETQYF. CDR3 DNA: TGTGCCAGCAGGTTACAGGGGCAAGAGACCCAGTACTTC.